What follows are 17 T cell receptor beta chains derived from one specimen sequenced in a study of blood T cell repertoires in COVID-19. Data came from immunoSEQ multiplex PCR; TCRdb stores just in-frame clones and leaves some out. The repertoire holds tens of thousands of clones, with 65% to 90% as singletons. The sample comprised peripheral blood. The source is a man in his fifties with COVID-19, enrolled during active disease.

V gene TRBV4-2 combines with J gene TRBJ2-7; 9 nucleotides agree with TRBD2. The germline V gene encodes CDR1 LGHNA and CDR2 YNFKEQ. The V segment lost 1 base and the J segment 3 bases; nucleotides outside the gene matches: 4. The CDR3 covers 15 residues. The CDR3 DNA is TGTGCCAGCAGCCAAGGGACTAGCGCTTACTACGAGCAGTACTTC. This translates into CASSQGTSAYYEQYF.

The rearrangement links TRBV28 to TRBJ1-4, with TRBD1 identical over 8 bases. With V trimmed by 2 bases and J by 5 bases, 4 bases remained unmatched. Germline V gene sequence: CDR1 MDHEN, CDR2 SYDVKM. The CDR3 spans 15 residues. The CDR3 sequence: CASSLPGQANEKLFF. CDR3 nucleotide sequence: TGTGCCAGCAGTTTACCGGGACAGGCGAATGAAAAACTGTTTTTT.

The chain couples TRBV2 to TRBJ2-1; 8 nucleotides line up with TRBD2. CDR1 is SNHLY, CDR2 FYNNEI, per germline. This CDR3 is 14 amino acids long. After removal of 7 bases from V and 7 bases from J, the junction contained 9 bases not matched to a gene. The CDR3 loop reads CASTGFRGGNEQFF. The DNA of the CDR3 is TGTGCCAGCACAGGGTTCCGGGGGGGGAATGAGCAGTTCTTC. The variable domain in full, completed from reference TRBV2 and TRBJ2-1, reads EPEVTQTPSHQVTQMGQEVILRCVPISNHLYFYWYRQILGQKVEFLVSFYNNEISEKSEIFDDQFSVERPDGSNFTLKIRSTKLEDSAMYFCASTGFRGGNEQFFGPGTRLTVL.

DNA for the CDR3: TGTGCCAGCAGTTTCCAGGGGGCGGATGAAAAACTGTTTTTT. It specifies CASSFQGADEKLFF. This chain joins TRBV28 and TRBJ1-4; TRBD1 matches 8 bases. The CDR3 loop spans 14 amino acids. The V segment lost 3 bases and the J segment 6 bases; nucleotides outside the gene matches: 3. The germline gives CDR1 MDHEN, CDR2 SYDVKM.

The chain carries TRBV7-9 and TRBJ2-5; possible D gene TRBD2, 6 bases. Trimming took 1 base from V and 5 from J, leaving 17 bases between them. This CDR3 is 16 amino acids long. Germline assignment: CDR1 SEHNR and CDR2 FQNEAQ (reference sequence). CDR3 DNA sequence: TGTGCCAGCAGCTTAGAAGGCCCAGTGGGGAGGGAGACCCAGTACTTC. Translation: CASSLEGPVGRETQYF.

This chain uses TRBV5-1 with TRBJ1-3, with a tentative D call TRBD1 (6 bases). Trimming took 2 bases from V and 0 from J, leaving 18 bases between them. This CDR3 has 18 amino acids. Germline CDR1 reads SGHRS; CDR2 reads YFSETQ. The CDR3, as DNA: TGCGCCAGCAGCTTACAGGGTTTGGCACATTTCTCTGGAAACACCATATATTTT. Protein: CASSLQGLAHFSGNTIYF.

The chain recombines TRBV2 with TRBJ1-2; weak D call: TRBD1 (5 bases). The V gene lost 5 bases and the J gene lost 0 bases, with 19 bases spanning the gap. This CDR3 is built from 17 residues. CDR1 and CDR2 (germline): SNHLY, FYNNEI. The CDR3 DNA follows: TGTGCCAGCAGTACCTATGAGACAGTATCCGCTAACTATGGCTACACCTTC. This sequence encodes CASSTYETVSANYGYTF.

The rearrangement links TRBV5-1 to TRBJ2-3; D remains ambiguous. This CDR3 has 14 residues. Between the trimmed V and J ends, which lost 6 bases and 2 bases, there was a span of 13 bases. CDR1 and CDR2 from the germline V gene are SGHRS and YFSETQ. The CDR3 bases are TGCGCCAGCACCTTTGTCACAGTCACAGATACGCAGTATTTT. Translated: CASTFVTVTDTQYF.

The J gene is TRBJ2-2, the V gene TRBV30, with D perhaps matching TRBD2 (6 bases). The CDR3 is made up of 14 amino acids. Trimming removed 0 bases from V and 7 bases from J, with 12 bases in between. Germline CDR1 GTSNPN, CDR2 SVGIG (reference sequence). The CDR3 here is CAWSVRGGGGELFF. For the CDR3, the DNA is TGTGCCTGGAGTGTCCGGGGAGGAGGCGGGGAGCTGTTTTTT.

The CDR3 DNA follows: TGTGCCAGCAGCTTGGACAGGGGGAGGAGTGGCTACACCTTC. Translating gives CASSLDRGRSGYTF. The chain combines TRBV5-8 with TRBJ1-2; 8 nucleotides agree with TRBD1. The junction had 5 bases not matched to a gene; V was cut back by 0 bases and J by 7 bases. CDR3 length: 14 amino acids. The germline CDR1 and CDR2 sequences are SGHTS and YDEGEE.

This sequence joins TRBV10-3 and TRBJ2-2; D is undetermined. Germline V gene lookup returns CDR1 ENHRY and CDR2 SYGVKD. Trimming cost V 0 bases and J 0 bases, with 5 bases left between them. There are 15 residues in the CDR3. This CDR3 reads CAISESWPNTGELFF. CDR3 in DNA: TGTGCCATCAGTGAGTCGTGGCCGAACACCGGGGAGCTGTTTTTT.

Details on this clone: The junction and the germline gene differ at one end; a read error may be behind it. The chain joins TRBV7-7 to TRBJ2-3, with 7 bases matching TRBD2. Germline CDR1 is SSHAT and CDR2 is FNYEAQ (reference sequence). The CDR3 has 13 residues. CDR3 sequence (DNA): TGTGCTAGCAGCCGGGACTACACAGATACGCAGTATTTT. This encodes CASSRDYTDTQYF.

This clone was found a few times. The chain links TRBV7-3 to TRBJ1-3, with D possibly matching TRBD1 (6 bases). V shed 5 bases and J shed 2 bases, with 10 bases lying between them. Germline V gene data show CDR1 as SGHTA and CDR2 as FQGTGA. CDR3 size: 14 residues. The CDR3 coding sequence is TGTGCCAGCAGCCTCGGGGGGCCTGGAAACACCATATATTTT. Translating it yields CASSLGGPGNTIYF.

The chain uses TRBV6-5 and TRBJ2-7; TRBD1 matches at 8 bases. Germline V gene data show CDR1 as MNHEY and CDR2 as SVGAGI. The CDR3 totals 13 residues. V trimming: 11 bases; J trimming: 7 bases; junction bases outside the gene matches: 13. The CDR3 nucleotides read TGTGCCGTCCGGCGAGACAGGGGCGGAGAGCAGTACTTC. Protein: CAVRRDRGGEQYF.

The CDR3 bases are TGTGCCAGCAGCTCCTTAGCGGGAGGGAAGAACATTCAGTACTTC. This translates into CASSSLAGGKNIQYF. This chain connects TRBV7-8 to TRBJ2-4; TRBD2 matches 11 bases. The V gene end was trimmed by 4 bases and the J gene end by 7 bases; junction bases not matched to a gene: 6. The CDR3 has 15 residues. The germline V gene has CDR1 SGHVS and CDR2 FQNEAQ.

The rearrangement uses TRBV7-2 and TRBJ2-3; D may be TRBD1 (6 bases). Germline V gene data show CDR1 as SGHTA and CDR2 as FQGNSA. CDR3 length: 15 amino acids. V dropped 5 bases and J dropped 2 bases, with 14 bases sitting between them. CDR3 loop: CASSIQGSLTDTQYF. Written as DNA, the CDR3 is TGTGCCAGCAGCATACAGGGCTCACTCACAGATACGCAGTATTTT. Full variable domain (missing parts from reference TRBV7-2 and TRBJ2-3): GAGVSQSPSNKVTEKGKDVELRCDPISGHTALYWYRQSLGQGLEFLIYFQGNSAPDKSGLPSDRFSAERTGGSVSTLTIQRTQQEDSAVYLCASSIQGSLTDTQYFGPGTRLTVL.

The chain recombines TRBV19 with TRBJ2-7, with D maybe TRBD1 (5 bases). The CDR3 consists of 14 residues. Trimming removed 3 bases from V and 4 bases from J, with 13 bases in between. The V gene's germline CDR1 is LNHDA and CDR2 SQIVND (reference sequence). CDR3 region: CASSIRQNNYEQYF. In DNA, the CDR3 is TGTGCCAGTAGTATCCGACAGAATAATTACGAGCAGTACTTC. The whole variable domain, remainder taken from reference TRBV19 and TRBJ2-7, is DGGITQSPKYLFRKEGQNVTLSCEQNLNHDAMYWYRQDPGQGLRLIYYSQIVNDFQKGDIAEGYSVSREKKESFPLTVTSAQKNPTAFYLCASSIRQNNYEQYFGPGTRLTVT.